This T cell receptor (beta chain) was captured by sequencing in a study of blood T cell repertoires in COVID-19. The overall study: The study drew acute and convalescent COVID-19 samples from the United States, Italy and Spain. The cDNA or gDNA used as material had been derived from T cells, B-cell-depleted T cells, or PBMCs.

In the original workflow: Nucleated cell number was recorded as an estimate derived from reference gene primer amplification. TCRdb's table, derived via immunoSEQ multiplex PCR, lists solely in-frame clones and lacks some. The V and J calls and the clone size are those of that table, but D and trimming were determined from the DNA. The table lists roughly 73,000 clones, under 95% of them singletons. The CDR3 is 14 amino acids. Germline CDR1 ENHRY, CDR2 SYGVKD. Trimming took 0 bases from V and 4 from J, leaving 7 bases between them. The clonotype originates from a man aged 50 to 59 with acute or convalescent COVID-19. This rearrangement joins TRBV10-3 to TRBJ2-1, with D perhaps TRBD2 (5 bases). Sequences were obtained from peripheral blood. The CDR3 is CAISESRGYNEQFF. The CDR3 bases are TGTGCCATCAGTGAGTCAAGAGGGTACAATGAGCAGTTCTTC.